These 19 T cell receptor beta chains came from one sample sequenced in a study of blood T cell repertoires in COVID-19. Measured with immunoSEQ multiplex PCR; TCRdb has only the in-frame clones, and not every one. This table holds about 80,000 clones, 60% to 85% found once. The specimen was peripheral blood. Every receptor here comes from a human donor in a cohort sampled during active COVID-19.

The V call is TRBV10-3, the J call TRBJ1-1; no clear D gene. The germline V gene has CDR1 ENHRY and CDR2 SYGVKD. Trimming took off 8 bases at V and 3 bases at J, with 16 bases between the two ends. This CDR3 has 14 residues. CDR3 in amino acids: CAIASSPADTEAFF. The CDR3, as DNA: TGTGCCATCGCGTCATCCCCGGCGGACACTGAAGCTTTCTTT.

The chain uses TRBV6-4 and TRBJ1-4, with TRBD1 matching over 9 bases. The V segment lost 0 bases and the J segment 4 bases; nucleotides outside the gene matches: 3. Germline V CDR1 and CDR2: MRHNA, SNTAGT. CDR3 size: 16 residues. The CDR3 DNA sequence: TGTGCCAGCAGTGACTCCTCGGGACAGGGTAATGAAAAACTGTTTTTT. It encodes CASSDSSGQGNEKLFF.

The V call is TRBV7-9, the J call TRBJ2-1; 7 nucleotides line up with TRBD2. The V and J ends lost 1 base and 11 bases, in that order; junction bases with no gene match: 8. The CDR3 has 14 residues. Germline V lookup: CDR1 SEHNR, CDR2 FQNEAQ (reference sequence). CDR3 coding DNA: TGTGCCAGCAGCTTAGGGGCAGGACTAGATAAGCAGTTCTTC. Protein: CASSLGAGLDKQFF.

The chain uses TRBV6-5 and TRBJ1-1; weak D call: TRBD1 (6 bases). CDR1 is MNHEY and CDR2 is SVGAGI in the germline V gene. V was clipped by 0 bases and J by 5 bases, with 10 bases between them. This CDR3 region has 14 residues. In nucleotides, the CDR3 is TGTGCCAGCAGTTACTCCAGTCAGGGGACTGAAGCTTTCTTT. Residues: CASSYSSQGTEAFF.

The chain recombines TRBV7-9 with TRBJ1-2; weak D call: TRBD1 (5 bases). The V gene's germline CDR1 is SEHNR and CDR2 FQNEAQ (reference sequence). CDR3 length equals 12 residues. V gave up 1 base and J gave up 7 bases, with 7 bases separating them. CDR3 bases: TGTGCCAGCAGCTTAGAACAGGTTGGCTACACCTTC. Translated, it gives CASSLEQVGYTF.

This chain joins TRBV6-5 and TRBJ2-1; the D gene is possibly TRBD2 (5 bases). The CDR3 length is 14 residues. The germline V and J ends were trimmed by 6 bases and 0 bases, with 9 bases remaining between them. Germline V gene lookup returns CDR1 MNHEY and CDR2 SVGAGI. The DNA of the CDR3 is TGTGCCAGCAGGTATACTAGCTCCTACAATGAGCAGTTCTTC. This sequence encodes CASRYTSSYNEQFF.

The chain carries TRBV9 and TRBJ1-1; 7 positions agree with TRBD1. CDR1 is SGDLS and CDR2 is YYNGEE in the germline V gene. This CDR3 has 14 residues. J gave up 4 bases and V 0 bases, and 3 bases lay outside the gene matches. In nucleotides, the CDR3 is TGTGCCAGCAGCGTAGTGGAGGGGGCCACTGAAGCTTTCTTT. It translates to CASSVVEGATEAFF.

Note on this clone: A junction boundary mismatches the germline segment, possibly from a read error. J is TRBJ1-6 and V is TRBV6-1; no definite D call. The CDR3 has 11 amino acids. From germline, CDR1 is MNHNS and CDR2 SASEGT. Here the CDR3 reads CASSEDRRPLF. CDR3 sequence (DNA): TGTGCCAGCAGTGAAGACAGACGTCCCCTTTTT.

This sequence joins TRBV5-1 and TRBJ1-1, with TRBD1 identical over 11 bases. CDR3 size: 16 residues. CDR1 is SGHRS and CDR2 is YFSETQ in the germline V gene. Trimming removed 0 bases from V and 4 bases from J; junction bases left unmatched: 5. The CDR3 sequence: CASSLAGQGAGTEAFF. CDR3 coding DNA: TGCGCCAGCAGCTTGGCCGGACAGGGGGCAGGCACTGAAGCTTTCTTT.

The chain links TRBV5-5 to TRBJ2-3; D perhaps matches TRBD2 (5 bases). CDR1 is SGHKS and CDR2 is YYEKEE in the germline V gene (reference sequence). The CDR3 has 13 amino acids. Trimming took 3 bases from V and 6 from J, leaving 11 bases between them. CDR3 residues: CASSYPGKDTQYF. CDR3 nucleotides: TGTGCCAGCAGCTACCCGGGGAAGGATACGCAGTATTTT.

The chain recombines TRBV5-5 with TRBJ2-1; TRBD1 aligns across 7 bases. CDR1 and CDR2 from the germline V gene are SGHKS and YYEKEE (reference sequence). The ends lost 2 bases at V and 2 bases at J; junction bases unmatched: 4. The length of the CDR3 is 15 residues. The CDR3: CASSLAGTAYNEQFF. CDR3 nucleotides: TGTGCCAGCAGCTTAGCCGGGACAGCCTACAATGAGCAGTTCTTC.

The rearrangement joins TRBV7-6 to TRBJ2-5, with D perhaps TRBD2 (6 bases). Germline-derived CDR1 and CDR2 are SGHVS and FNYEAQ. Trimming left V 3 bases short and J 4 bases short, with 21 bases between. The CDR3 is 17 amino acids. CDR3 coding DNA: TGTGCCAGCAGCTTGCCCAGAGTTGGAGGGGATCTAGAGACCCAGTACTTC. It translates to CASSLPRVGGDLETQYF.

This chain connects TRBV7-9 to TRBJ1-3; D is undetermined. The CDR3 contains 14 residues. Germline loops: CDR1 SEHNR, CDR2 FQNEAQ (reference sequence). Deletions cut 3 bases from V and 0 bases from J, with 6 bases between. The CDR3 is CASSLSRSGNTIYF. CDR3 coding DNA: TGTGCCAGCAGCTTGAGTCGCTCTGGAAACACCATATATTTT. Full variable domain (remainder filled in from reference TRBV7-9 and TRBJ1-3): DTGVSQNPRHKITKRGQNVTFRCDPISEHNRLYWYRQTLGQGPEFLTYFQNEAQLEKSRLLSDRFSAERPKGSFSTLEIQRTEQGDSAMYLCASSLSRSGNTIYFGEGSWLTVV.

The chain joins TRBV19 to TRBJ1-1, with TRBD1 identical over 7 bases. Trimming at V came to 5 bases and at J to 0 bases, leaving 9 bases not matched to a gene. The CDR3 extends over 16 amino acids. Germline assignment: CDR1 LNHDA and CDR2 SQIVND (reference sequence). CDR3 sequence (DNA): TGTGCCAGTAGTGCGCAGACGGGACAGATGAACACTGAAGCTTTCTTT. Residues: CASSAQTGQMNTEAFF.

The DNA for the CDR3 is TGTGCCACCAGTGATTTGACAGGGGACCAAGAGACCCAGTACTTC. It encodes CATSDLTGDQETQYF. This chain joins TRBV24-1 and TRBJ2-5; the match to TRBD1 covers 7 bases. The CDR3 totals 15 residues. V trimming: 0 bases; J trimming: 0 bases; junction bases outside the gene matches: 0. Germline CDR1 reads KGHDR; CDR2 reads SFDVKD.

This clone was picked up one time. CDR3 in amino acids: CASSLGDLPNTEAFF. CDR3 DNA sequence: TGTGCCAGCAGCTTAGGGGACTTGCCTAACACTGAAGCTTTCTTT. The chain recombines TRBV7-3 with TRBJ1-1; D possibly corresponds to TRBD1 (5 bases). The CDR3 consists of 15 residues. Germline CDR1 and CDR2: SGHTA and FQGTGA. V gave up 2 bases and J gave up 2 bases, with 12 bases separating them.

V gene TRBV30 combines with J gene TRBJ1-1, with 9 bases aligning to TRBD1. V trimming: 3 bases; J trimming: 5 bases; junction bases outside the gene matches: 1. The CDR3 sequence is 12 residues long. Germline-derived CDR1 and CDR2 are GTSNPN and SVGIG (reference sequence). In nucleotides, the CDR3 is TGTGCCTGGAGGACAGGGGGGACTGAAGCTTTCTTT. This gives the protein CAWRTGGTEAFF.

This chain joins TRBV6-6 and TRBJ2-3; 9 bases align to TRBD2. The CDR3 length is 14 residues. V lost 8 bases to trimming and J lost 2 bases; unmatched junction nucleotides: 5. The germline CDR1 and CDR2 sequences are MNHNY and SVGAGI (reference sequence). The CDR3 loop reads CASEGLANTDTQYF. DNA for the CDR3: TGTGCCAGCGAGGGACTAGCAAACACAGATACGCAGTATTTT.

This chain connects TRBV7-6 to TRBJ1-5; no reliable D call. Germline values: CDR1 SGHVS, CDR2 FNYEAQ. This CDR3 contains 15 residues. Trimming left V 1 base short and J 0 bases short, with 7 bases between. This chain's CDR3 is CASSLDVGSNQPQHF. The CDR3 DNA reads as TGTGCCAGCAGCTTAGACGTCGGTAGCAATCAGCCCCAGCATTTT.